These T cell receptor beta chains were read from a single sample in a study of T cells in Graves' hyperthyroidism and ophthalmopathy. TCRdb independently ran MiXCR on the multiplex PCR reads; one entry per CDR3 protein. The sample holds 300,000 to 350,000 distinct CDR3 sequences, approximately 17% seen once. The sequenced sample was blood. The receptors were gathered from a man aged 25 to 40 with Graves' hyperthyroidism. The CDR3 runs from the conserved cysteine through the conserved F or W. D genes are given only for firm matches. Clone sizes are given selectively: once, few, many, or a class where the clone is expanded.

>TRBV30|NA|many|TRBJ2-7
TGTGCCTGGAGTGTACTAGGGCAGGGGAGCGGCTACGAGCAGTACTTC
CAWSVLGQGSGYEQYF
>TRBV7-9|NA|NA|TRBJ2-2
TGTGCCGCTGCGAACACCGGGGAGCTGTTTTTT
CAAANTGELFF
>TRBV12-3/TRBV12-4|TRBD1|NA|TRBJ2-5
TGTGTCAGCAGTCCCGGACAGGGGCAAGAGACCCAGTACTTC
CVSSPGQGQETQYF
>TRBV24-1|TRBD1|few|TRBJ2-7
TGTGCCACCAGTGATTTGGGCCGGGACAGACACTTC
CATSDLGRDRHF
>TRBV5-6|NA|many|TRBJ2-3
TGTGCCAGCATCCTCCGTGGCCGACCCACAGATACGCAGTATTTT
CASILRGRPTDTQYF
>TRBV27|NA|many|TRBJ2-7
TGTGCCAGCAGTATCCGGGACGGTGCCTACGAGCAGTACTTC
CASSIRDGAYEQYF
>TRBV6-1|NA|NA|TRBJ1-5
TGTGCCAGCGCTGAACAAGGGGGGGGACAGCCCCAGCATTTT
CASAEQGGGQPQHF
>TRBV5-1|TRBD1|many|TRBJ2-5
TGCGCCAGCACTAGGCAGGGGGCTTCAGAGACCCAGTACTTC
CASTRQGASETQYF
>TRBV7-3|TRBD2|NA|TRBJ2-1
TGTGCCAGCAGCTTAGATGCCGGGAGGCCCAATGAGCAGTTCTTC
CASSLDAGRPNEQFF
>TRBV10-3|TRBD1|many|TRBJ2-7
TGTGCCATCGGACAACCGGGACAGGGCAGCTCCTACGAGCAGTACTTC
CAIGQPGQGSSYEQYF
>TRBV19|TRBD2|NA|TRBJ2-5
TGTGCCAGTAGTGTCCCCGGGGGGGGAAAGACCCAGTACTTC
CASSVPGGGKTQYF